This TCR beta chain was sequenced during a study of patients and donors after allogeneic stem cell transplantation. V trimming: 1 base; J trimming: 3 bases; junction bases outside the gene matches: 4. Germline-derived CDR1 and CDR2 are SGDLS and YYNGEE. There are 15 residues in the CDR3. TCRdb reprocessed the RT-PCR reads via MiXCR and lists one record per CDR3 protein. The sample contains some 960,000 distinct CDR3 sequences, roughly 17% of which appear only once. This clonotype was picked up a small number of times. The chain has TRBV9 and TRBJ2-7; 10 bases line up with TRBD2. Sequencing was performed on blood, either unsorted or a sorted T cell fraction (not recorded which). The receptor was derived from a human donor who was either an allogeneic HSCT recipient or a stem cell or donor lymphocyte infusion donor (not recorded which). It is not recorded whose cells these are; they may come from a transplant donor. CDR3 bases: TGTGCCAGCAGCGTATCGCCTAGCGGGGGCTACGAGCAGTACTTC. Its protein is CASSVSPSGGYEQYF. The variable domain in full, with the rest retrieved from reference TRBV9 and TRBJ2-7, is DSGVTQTPKHLITATGQRVTLRCSPRSGDLSVYWYQQSLDQGLQFLIQYYNGEERAKGNILERFSAQQFPDLHSELNLSSLELGDSALYFCASSVSPSGGYEQYFGPGTRLTVT.